Listed below are T cell receptor beta chains from one sample, sequenced in a study of T cell responses to AZD1222 COVID-19 vaccine. Profiled with immunoSEQ multiplex PCR; TCRdb holds only in-frame clones, not every one. This sample has about 120,000 clones, with roughly 90% found just once. The sequencing here drew on peripheral blood, taken on day 0 of AZD1222 vaccination. The source is an adult in good health. Both conserved end residues are part of each CDR3. The D gene is left open where the match is weak. Part of the rows lack a size; the others show once, few, many or a class for expanded clones.

NA,TRBV9,NA,TRBJ1-3,TGTGCCAGCAGCGTGACGACTGAAACAGCAAGGATTAAAAACACCATATATTTT,CASSVTTETARIKNTIYF
NA,TRBV18,NA,TRBJ1-6,TGTGCCAGCTCTACCCTAGGGAGTAATTCACCCCTCCACTTT,CASSTLGSNSPLHF
NA,TRBV14,NA,TRBJ1-2,TGTGCCAGCAGCCTCCGGAGGAATTTAGGTGGCTACACCTTC,CASSLRRNLGGYTF
NA,TRBV7-8,NA,TRBJ1-2,TGTGCCAGCAGCTTAGTTCGGGGCTCTGGCTACACCTTC,CASSLVRGSGYTF
NA,TRBV4-3,TRBD1,TRBJ1-2,TGCGCCAGCAGCCAAGTCGGGACAGGGACCTATGGCTACACCTTC,CASSQVGTGTYGYTF
NA,TRBV4-2,NA,TRBJ1-3,TGTGCCAGCAGCCAAGACCAAGGTGGTCGGGGAAACACCATATATTTT,CASSQDQGGRGNTIYF
NA,TRBV6-6,NA,TRBJ1-6,TGTGCCAGCAGTAACGGGGAGCAGAATTCACCCCTCCACTTT,CASSNGEQNSPLHF
NA,TRBV20-1,NA,TRBJ1-1,TGCAGTGCTAGAGTGACAGGAGAGGCTTTCTTT,CSARVTGEAFF
few,TRBV10-3,TRBD1,TRBJ1-1,TGTGCCATCAGTGGTCCAGGGGGGAAAGGGACTGAAGCTTTCTTT,CAISGPGGKGTEAFF
NA,TRBV7-3,NA,TRBJ1-6,TGTGCCAGCAGTCAGATAGGGGCGGATTCACCCCTCCACTTT,CASSQIGADSPLHF
NA,TRBV7-3,NA,TRBJ1-1,TGTGCCAGCAGCCGTGGACCTGCTCCCGGTGAAGCTTTCTTT,CASSRGPAPGEAFF
NA,TRBV18,NA,TRBJ1-2,TGTGCCAGCTCACCATCCCAGGGCGCAGACTATGGCTACACCTTC,CASSPSQGADYGYTF
NA,TRBV7-2,NA,TRBJ1-4,TGTGCCAGCAGCTTAGGGGGGGTCGAAAAACTGTTTTTT,CASSLGGVEKLFF
NA,TRBV6-2/TRBV6-3,TRBD1,TRBJ1-1,TGTGCCAGCAGCCCCGGTTCAATCAGGGGGGCGCAGGGGAACACTGAAGCTTTCTTT,CASSPGSIRGAQGNTEAFF
NA,TRBV19,NA,TRBJ1-2,TGTGCCAGTAGTGTAACCCGCTATGGCTACACCTTC,CASSVTRYGYTF
NA,TRBV6-5,NA,TRBJ1-1,TGTGCCAGCAGTCAGAGACAGATCGCTGAAGCTTTCTTT,CASSQRQIAEAFF
NA,TRBV5-1,NA,TRBJ1-1,TGCGCCAGCCGCTCAGGGGAGGAGCGCACTGAAGCTTTCTTT,CASRSGEERTEAFF
NA,TRBV4-1,NA,TRBJ2-5,TGCGCCAGCAGCCAAGCTCAACGGCCCACGGGGGCCCAGTACTTC,CASSQAQRPTGAQYF
NA,TRBV19,NA,TRBJ2-1,TGTGCCAGTAGTATAGCCGGCGCGTCGGAACAGTTCTTC,CASSIAGASEQFF
NA,TRBV5-6,NA,TRBJ2-7,TGTGCCAGCAGCTTCAGGAGCTCCTACGAGCAGTACTTC,CASSFRSSYEQYF
NA,TRBV7-2,NA,TRBJ2-3,TGTGCCAGCAGTTCCCGGGGGGATACGCAGTATTTT,CASSSRGDTQYF
NA,TRBV6-5,NA,TRBJ1-1,TGTGCCAGCAGCAGCAGGGGTTACACTGAAGCTTTCTTT,CASSSRGYTEAFF
NA,TRBV7-8,TRBD1,TRBJ1-4,TGTGCCAGCAGCTTGGGACAGGGCCAAAGTGAAAAACTGTTTTTT,CASSLGQGQSEKLFF
NA,TRBV10-3,NA,TRBJ1-2,TGTGCCATCAGTGAGTCCGCACCGCCGGTCTATGGCTACACCTTC,CAISESAPPVYGYTF
NA,TRBV7-6,TRBD1,TRBJ1-4,TGTGCCAGCAGCTTTTTGACAGGGGGGCGGCGGGGTGAAAAACTGTTTTTT,CASSFLTGGRRGEKLFF
NA,TRBV5-8,NA,TRBJ1-4,TGTGCCAGCAGCTTCGGCCACTCGGGTGAAAAACTGTTTTTT,CASSFGHSGEKLFF